A selection of T cell receptor beta chains follows, all from one sample in a study of T cell responses to AZD1222 COVID-19 vaccine. Repertoires were generated with immunoSEQ multiplex PCR, while TCRdb's copy carries only in-frame clones and drops some. Here the sample spans over 100,000 clones, about 85% being singletons. Sequencing used peripheral blood, obtained 28 days after the second AZD1222 dose. The receptors were gathered from an adult who received the AZD1222 COVID-19 vaccine. CDR3s include the opening cysteine and the closing phenylalanine or tryptophan. D genes are given only for firm matches. Expanded clones get a size class; other rows say once, few or many, or leave the size out.

J: TRBJ1-2
D: NA
V: TRBV28
size: NA
DNA: TGTGCCAGCAGTTTACAACAGAGTTATGGCTACACCTTC
CDR3: CASSLQQSYGYTF

J: TRBJ2-7
D: NA
V: TRBV6-1
size: NA
DNA: TGTGCCAGCAGTGAAAGGGGTCGGGTCTTAACCTACGAGCAGTACTTC
CDR3: CASSERGRVLTYEQYF

J: TRBJ2-7
D: NA
V: TRBV6-5
size: NA
DNA: TGTGCCAGCAGCCCATTCAGGGACGTCTACGAGCAGTACTTC
CDR3: CASSPFRDVYEQYF

J: TRBJ2-5
D: NA
V: TRBV9
size: NA
DNA: TGTGCCAGCAGCGTAGAGGGGGGGCGAGAGACCCAGTACTTC
CDR3: CASSVEGGRETQYF

J: TRBJ1-5
D: NA
V: TRBV28
size: once
DNA: TGTGCCAGCAGTTTACCAGGACAACAGGATAGCAATCAGCCCCAGCATTTT
CDR3: CASSLPGQQDSNQPQHF

J: TRBJ2-6
D: NA
V: TRBV7-3
size: NA
DNA: TGTGCCAGCAGCCCACAGGTTGTCGGGGCCAACGTCCTGACTTTC
CDR3: CASSPQVVGANVLTF

J: TRBJ2-3
D: TRBD2
V: TRBV6-2/TRBV6-3
size: NA
DNA: TGTGCCAGCAGTACTGGCGGGGGGGCCTGGGTGCAGTATTTT
CDR3: CASSTGGGAWVQYF

J: TRBJ1-2
D: NA
V: TRBV9
size: NA
DNA: TGTGCCAGCAGCGTAGGAGAGGGGCTTGGCTACACCTTC
CDR3: CASSVGEGLGYTF

J: TRBJ1-6
D: NA
V: TRBV7-2
size: NA
DNA: TGTGCCACGGGGGGCGCTCGAGCCTCACCCCTCCACTTT
CDR3: CATGGARASPLHF

J: TRBJ1-1
D: TRBD1
V: TRBV4-3
size: NA
DNA: TGCGCCAGCAGCGTTAGGGACAGGGGGCTGAACACTGAAGCTTTCTTT
CDR3: CASSVRDRGLNTEAFF

J: TRBJ1-1
D: NA
V: TRBV5-4
size: NA
DNA: TGTGCCAGCAGCTCACAGCGGCGTGGCACTGAAGCTTTCTTT
CDR3: CASSSQRRGTEAFF

J: TRBJ2-1
D: TRBD2
V: TRBV6-2/TRBV6-3
size: once
DNA: TGTGCCAGCAGTTATCTACTAGCGGGGGGCTCTATCCGGCCCAATGAGCAGTTCTTC
CDR3: CASSYLLAGGSIRPNEQFF

J: TRBJ1-6
D: NA
V: TRBV3-1/TRBV3-2
size: NA
DNA: TGTGCCAGCAGCACGGGACAACCAAATTCACCCCTCCACTTT
CDR3: CASSTGQPNSPLHF

J: TRBJ1-5
D: NA
V: TRBV29-1
size: once
DNA: TGCAGCGTTGGGACTGGATTAGGACCCCAGCATTTT
CDR3: CSVGTGLGPQHF

J: TRBJ2-1
D: NA
V: TRBV7-2
size: once
DNA: TGTGCCAGCAGCTTAGCAGGCGGGTTTTACAATGAGCAGTTCTTC
CDR3: CASSLAGGFYNEQFF

J: TRBJ1-5
D: NA
V: TRBV5-5
size: NA
DNA: TGTGCCAGCAGCTCCTCGGTCCCCCCGATTGAACAGGGAGGTAGGCAGCCCCAGCATTTT
CDR3: CASSSSVPPIEQGGRQPQHF

J: TRBJ1-4
D: TRBD1
V: TRBV7-9
size: NA
DNA: TGTGCCAGCAGCCCCCGAGGGACAGGGAATGAAAAACTGTTTTTT
CDR3: CASSPRGTGNEKLFF

J: TRBJ2-2
D: NA
V: TRBV7-2
size: once
DNA: TGTGCCAGCACCAGGGCCGATTGGGGTAGCGGGAACACCGGGGAGCTGTTTTTT
CDR3: CASTRADWGSGNTGELFF

J: TRBJ1-2
D: TRBD1
V: TRBV12-3/TRBV12-4
size: NA
DNA: TGTGCCAGCAGGCGGGACAGCTCTTATGGCTACACCTTC
CDR3: CASRRDSSYGYTF

J: TRBJ2-2
D: NA
V: TRBV30
size: NA
DNA: TGTGCCTGGAGTTCTGGACACGGGACCGGGGAGCTGTTTTTT
CDR3: CAWSSGHGTGELFF

J: TRBJ1-1
D: TRBD1
V: TRBV11-2
size: NA
DNA: TGTGCCAGCAGCCGAGGGACAGCGATGAACACTGAAGCTTTCTTT
CDR3: CASSRGTAMNTEAFF

J: TRBJ1-6
D: TRBD1
V: TRBV19
size: NA
DNA: TGTGCCAGTAGCCCCGACAGGGACAATTCACCCCTCCACTTT
CDR3: CASSPDRDNSPLHF

J: TRBJ1-3
D: NA
V: TRBV7-8
size: NA
DNA: TGTGCCAGCAGCCGTTGGGTTTCCCAGGCTGGAAACACCATATATTTT
CDR3: CASSRWVSQAGNTIYF

J: TRBJ1-2
D: NA
V: TRBV2
size: NA
DNA: TGTGCCAGCAGGCCTCAGGGGAATATTAACTATGGCTACACCTTC
CDR3: CASRPQGNINYGYTF

J: TRBJ2-2
D: NA
V: TRBV5-1
size: NA
DNA: TGCGCCAGCAGCAGGTTGCAGTCGAACACCGGGGAGCTGTTTTTT
CDR3: CASSRLQSNTGELFF

J: TRBJ1-2
D: NA
V: TRBV10-2
size: NA
DNA: TGCGCCAGCAGTGGTGAGGGGACCTATGGCTACACCTTC
CDR3: CASSGEGTYGYTF

J: TRBJ2-2
D: NA
V: TRBV19
size: NA
DNA: TGTGCCAGTAGTACGCGGGGCACCGGGGAGCTGTTTTTT
CDR3: CASSTRGTGELFF

J: TRBJ2-3
D: NA
V: TRBV28
size: NA
DNA: TGTGCCAGCAGTTTAGCACAGACCTGGTTGCAGTATTTT
CDR3: CASSLAQTWLQYF

J: TRBJ2-7
D: NA
V: TRBV21-1
size: NA
DNA: TGTGCCAGCAGCTACGAGCAGTACTTC
CDR3: CASSYEQYF

J: TRBJ1-1
D: NA
V: TRBV3-1/TRBV3-2
size: few
DNA: TGTGCCAGCAGTTGGGGACGGTTTGAAGCTTTCTTT
CDR3: CASSWGRFEAFF

J: TRBJ2-5
D: NA
V: TRBV12-3/TRBV12-4
size: NA
DNA: TGTGCCAGCAGTTTTAGGAACGGCGGGACCCAGTACTTC
CDR3: CASSFRNGGTQYF

J: TRBJ1-6
D: NA
V: TRBV19
size: NA
DNA: TGTGCCAGTAGTATTCAAAATTCACCCCTCCACTTT
CDR3: CASSIQNSPLHF

J: TRBJ2-5
D: NA
V: TRBV6-2/TRBV6-3
size: NA
DNA: TGTGCCAGCAGTTCCCTCAGGCTTGAGACCCAGTACTTC
CDR3: CASSSLRLETQYF

J: TRBJ2-3
D: TRBD2
V: TRBV6-1
size: NA
DNA: TGTGCCAGCAGTGAGGCGGGGGGAGCGACAGATACGCAGTATTTT
CDR3: CASSEAGGATDTQYF

J: TRBJ1-2
D: TRBD1
V: TRBV19
size: NA
DNA: TGTGCCAGTAGTATAACAGGGGATGGAGGCTATGGCTACACCTTC
CDR3: CASSITGDGGYGYTF

J: TRBJ1-2
D: NA
V: TRBV28
size: NA
DNA: TGTGCCAGCAGTTTGGATAGGATTAACTATGGCTACACCTTC
CDR3: CASSLDRINYGYTF

J: TRBJ1-6
D: NA
V: TRBV28
size: NA
DNA: TGTGCCACAAGAGAGGGATCTACCTATAATTCACCCCTCCACTTT
CDR3: CATREGSTYNSPLHF

J: TRBJ1-1
D: NA
V: TRBV12-3/TRBV12-4
size: NA
DNA: TGTGCCAGCAGCGCCTACACTGAAGCTTTCTTT
CDR3: CASSAYTEAFF

J: TRBJ2-3
D: TRBD1
V: TRBV5-1
size: NA
DNA: TGCGCCAGCAGCTCGACCGGGACAGGGGGCACAGATACGCAGTATTTT
CDR3: CASSSTGTGGTDTQYF

J: TRBJ2-7
D: NA
V: TRBV12-3/TRBV12-4
size: NA
DNA: TGTGCCAGCAGCCCTACAGGGTCCGAGCAGTACTTC
CDR3: CASSPTGSEQYF

J: TRBJ1-5
D: NA
V: TRBV6-5
size: NA
DNA: TGTGCCAGCAGTTACTCGAGGGGGGTGGGTCAGCCCCAGCATTTT
CDR3: CASSYSRGVGQPQHF

J: TRBJ1-3
D: NA
V: TRBV18
size: NA
DNA: TGTGCCAGCTCACCGGGGAAATCTGGAAACACCATATATTTT
CDR3: CASSPGKSGNTIYF

J: TRBJ2-7
D: NA
V: TRBV7-3
size: few
DNA: TGTGCCAGGGACCGCTCCTACGAGCAGTACTTC
CDR3: CARDRSYEQYF

J: TRBJ1-5
D: TRBD1
V: TRBV19
size: once
DNA: TGTGCCAGTAGTATACAAGGGCGGGGACAGGGCGGACAGCCCCAGCATTTT
CDR3: CASSIQGRGQGGQPQHF

J: TRBJ1-1
D: NA
V: TRBV3-1/TRBV3-2
size: NA
DNA: TGTGCCAGCAGCCAAGGGAAGTACACTGAAGCTTTCTTT
CDR3: CASSQGKYTEAFF

J: TRBJ1-1
D: NA
V: TRBV6-5
size: NA
DNA: TGTGCCAGCAAAGTTAGGGGATGGTTTGACACTGAAGCTTTCTTT
CDR3: CASKVRGWFDTEAFF

J: TRBJ2-7
D: NA
V: TRBV10-3
size: NA
DNA: TGTGCCATCAGGAACCTACAAGCGGACGCGATGCAGTACTTC
CDR3: CAIRNLQADAMQYF

J: TRBJ1-6
D: NA
V: TRBV9
size: NA
DNA: TGTGCCAGCAGCTCAAGTCCAGGTTGGAATTCACCCCTCCACTTT
CDR3: CASSSSPGWNSPLHF

J: TRBJ2-1
D: TRBD2
V: TRBV11-2
size: NA
DNA: TGTGCCAGCAGGCGGACTAGCGGGGGGTGGTCTGAGCAGTTCTTC
CDR3: CASRRTSGGWSEQFF

J: TRBJ2-1
D: TRBD2
V: TRBV7-9
size: NA
DNA: TGTGCCAGCAGCCTCCAGCGGGGGGGCAGGAATGAGCAGTTCTTC
CDR3: CASSLQRGGRNEQFF

J: TRBJ1-6
D: NA
V: TRBV5-8
size: NA
DNA: TGTGCCAGCAGCTTGGGTGGACTGCTGAATTCACCCCTCCACTTT
CDR3: CASSLGGLLNSPLHF

J: TRBJ1-6
D: NA
V: TRBV28
size: NA
DNA: TGTGCCAGCAGCGGCGCGGACAGACCTTATAATTCACCCCTCCACTTT
CDR3: CASSGADRPYNSPLHF

J: TRBJ1-6
D: NA
V: TRBV30
size: NA
DNA: TGTGCCTGGAGTGTACAACGGAATTCACCCCTCCACTTT
CDR3: CAWSVQRNSPLHF

J: TRBJ2-2
D: TRBD2
V: TRBV6-5
size: NA
DNA: TGTGCCAGCAGTTACGCTAGCGGGTTCACCGGGGAGCTGTTTTTT
CDR3: CASSYASGFTGELFF

J: TRBJ1-1
D: TRBD1
V: TRBV5-8
size: NA
DNA: TGTGCCAGCAGCTTTGACAGGGGGAACACTGAAGCTTTCTTT
CDR3: CASSFDRGNTEAFF

J: TRBJ2-5
D: NA
V: TRBV5-6
size: few
DNA: TGTGCCAGCAGCACACAGGGATTAGAGACCCAGTACTTC
CDR3: CASSTQGLETQYF

J: TRBJ1-1
D: TRBD1
V: TRBV24-1
size: NA
DNA: TGTGCCACCAGTGATACCCCGGGACAGGGGAGGGGAGACACTGAAGCTTTCTTT
CDR3: CATSDTPGQGRGDTEAFF

J: TRBJ2-7
D: TRBD1
V: TRBV29-1
size: NA
DNA: TGCAGCGTTGACGGGACAGGACGCTACGAGCAGTACTTC
CDR3: CSVDGTGRYEQYF